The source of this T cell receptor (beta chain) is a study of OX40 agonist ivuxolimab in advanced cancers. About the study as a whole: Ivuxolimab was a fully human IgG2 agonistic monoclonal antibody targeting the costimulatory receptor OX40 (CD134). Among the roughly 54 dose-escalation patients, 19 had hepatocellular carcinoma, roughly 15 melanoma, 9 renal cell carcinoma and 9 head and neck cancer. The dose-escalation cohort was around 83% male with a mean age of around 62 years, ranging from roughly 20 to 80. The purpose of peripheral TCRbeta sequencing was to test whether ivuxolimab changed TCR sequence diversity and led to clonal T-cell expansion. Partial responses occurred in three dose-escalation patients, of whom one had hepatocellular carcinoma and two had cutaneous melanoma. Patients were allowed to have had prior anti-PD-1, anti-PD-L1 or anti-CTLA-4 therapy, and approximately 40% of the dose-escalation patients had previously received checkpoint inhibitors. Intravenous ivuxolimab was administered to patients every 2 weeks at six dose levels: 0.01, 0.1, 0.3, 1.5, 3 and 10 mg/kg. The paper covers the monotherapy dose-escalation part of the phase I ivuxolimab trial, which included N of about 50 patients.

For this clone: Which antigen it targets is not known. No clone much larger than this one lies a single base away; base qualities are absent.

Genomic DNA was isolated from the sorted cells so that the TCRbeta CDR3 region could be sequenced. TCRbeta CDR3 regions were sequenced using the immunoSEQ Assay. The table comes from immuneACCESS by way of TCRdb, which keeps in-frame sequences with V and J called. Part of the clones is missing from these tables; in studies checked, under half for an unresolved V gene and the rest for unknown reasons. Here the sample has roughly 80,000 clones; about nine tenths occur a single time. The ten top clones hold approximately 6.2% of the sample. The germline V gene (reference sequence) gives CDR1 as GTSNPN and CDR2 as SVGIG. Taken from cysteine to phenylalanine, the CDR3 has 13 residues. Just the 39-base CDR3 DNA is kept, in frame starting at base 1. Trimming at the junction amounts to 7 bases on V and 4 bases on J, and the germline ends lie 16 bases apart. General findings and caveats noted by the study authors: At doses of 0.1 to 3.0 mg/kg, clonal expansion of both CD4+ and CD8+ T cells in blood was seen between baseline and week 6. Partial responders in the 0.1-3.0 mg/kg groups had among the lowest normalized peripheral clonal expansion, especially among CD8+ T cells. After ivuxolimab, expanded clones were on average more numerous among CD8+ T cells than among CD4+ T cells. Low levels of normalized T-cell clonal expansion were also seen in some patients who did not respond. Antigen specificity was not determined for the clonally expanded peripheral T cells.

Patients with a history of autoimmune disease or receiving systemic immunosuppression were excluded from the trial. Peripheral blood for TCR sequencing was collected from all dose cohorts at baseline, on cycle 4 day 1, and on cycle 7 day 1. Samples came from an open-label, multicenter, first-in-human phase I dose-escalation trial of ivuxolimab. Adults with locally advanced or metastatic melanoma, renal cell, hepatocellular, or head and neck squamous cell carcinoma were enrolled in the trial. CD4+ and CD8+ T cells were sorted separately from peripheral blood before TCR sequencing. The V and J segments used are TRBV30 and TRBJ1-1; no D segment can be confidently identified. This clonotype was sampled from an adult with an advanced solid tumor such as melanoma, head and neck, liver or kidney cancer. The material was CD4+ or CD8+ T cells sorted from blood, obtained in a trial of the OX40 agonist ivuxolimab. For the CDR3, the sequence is CASSFPSGTEAFF. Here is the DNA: TGTGCCTCCAGTTTCCCCTCGGGCACTGAAGCTTTCTTT.